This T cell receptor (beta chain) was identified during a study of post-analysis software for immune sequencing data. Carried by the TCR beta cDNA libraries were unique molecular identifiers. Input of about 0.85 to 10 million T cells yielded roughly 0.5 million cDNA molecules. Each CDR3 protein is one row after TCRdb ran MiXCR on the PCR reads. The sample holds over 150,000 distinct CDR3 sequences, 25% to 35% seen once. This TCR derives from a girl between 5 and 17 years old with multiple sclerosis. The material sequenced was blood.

The DNA for the CDR3 is TGCGCCAGCAGCTTGGGCGTAGGGGAGCAGCCCCAGCATTTT. Translated, it gives CASSLGVGEQPQHF. This chain uses TRBV5-1 with TRBJ1-5; D might be TRBD1 (5 bases). Germline loops: CDR1 SGHRS, CDR2 YFSETQ. This CDR3 comprises 14 residues. Trimming removed 0 bases at V and 7 bases at J, with 11 bases between.